This T cell receptor beta chain was recovered during a study of blood T cell repertoires in COVID-19. Study details: There were acute and convalescent COVID-19 samples, and they came from the United States, Italy and Spain. T cells, B-cell-depleted T cells, or PBMCs supplied cDNA or gDNA.

Germline V lookup: CDR1 MGHDK, CDR2 SYGVNS. V dropped 7 bases and J dropped 2 bases, with 16 bases sitting between them. The CDR3 length is 15 residues. As originally analysed: Amplification of reference gene primers provided the estimated nucleated cell counts. Assay used: immunoSEQ multiplex PCR; TCRdb lists only in-frame clones, some missing. D and trimming come from the DNA, and the V and J calls and clone size come from that table. The sample contains fewer than 150,000 clones, approximately 83% of which appear only once. The TCR was taken from a woman aged 45 to 65 who had recovered from COVID-19. The rearrangement uses TRBV25-1 and TRBJ2-3; D is unclear. What was sequenced was peripheral blood. The CDR3 DNA sequence: TGTGCCAGCACCATTAAGAAACTTTCCACAGATACGCAGTATTTT. Amino acids: CASTIKKLSTDTQYF.